The 27 T cell receptor beta chains below all came from one sample that was sequenced in a study of blood T cell repertoires in COVID-19. Using immunoSEQ multiplex PCR, the repertoire was profiled, and TCRdb retains in-frame clones only, with some absent. The profile covers over 300,000 clones, with over 75% appearing a single time and around 9.3% taken by the ten largest. The sample was PBMCs or T cells enriched from blood (not recorded which). The source is a woman aged 18-35 years who had recovered from COVID-19.

This clone was seen only a few times. The chain links TRBV28 to TRBJ1-2, with a possible D match to TRBD1 (5 bases). The CDR3 runs to 15 residues. Between the trimmed V and J ends, which lost 7 bases and 8 bases, there was a span of 23 bases. Per the germline V gene, CDR1 is MDHEN and CDR2 is SYDVKM. The CDR3 DNA reads TGTGCCAGCAATGAGGGTATGGGCACACGGGGGGGCTACACCTTC. It translates to CASNEGMGTRGGYTF.

The gene calls are TRBV7-9 and TRBJ1-6; 7 nucleotides align to TRBD1. CDR1 and CDR2 (germline): SEHNR, FQNEAQ (reference sequence). Trimming took 5 bases from V and 10 from J; bases not matched to a gene: 8. The CDR3 runs to 14 residues. For the CDR3, the DNA is TGTGCCAGCAGCCTGACAGGGATAGGGTCACCCCTCCACTTT. Amino acid sequence: CASSLTGIGSPLHF.

The CDR3 reads CASSLPAGYGYTF. The CDR3 DNA sequence: TGTGCCAGCAGCTTACCAGCAGGGTATGGCTACACCTTC. This chain joins TRBV7-9 and TRBJ1-2, with a weak D call TRBD1 (5 bases). The CDR3 covers 13 residues. The germline V gene encodes CDR1 SEHNR and CDR2 FQNEAQ (reference sequence). V was shortened by 2 bases and J by 5 bases, with 9 bases between the two germline ends. The whole variable domain, filled in from reference TRBV7-9 and TRBJ1-2, reads DTGVSQNPRHKITKRGQNVTFRCDPISEHNRLYWYRQTLGQGPEFLTYFQNEAQLEKSRLLSDRFSAERPKGSFSTLEIQRTEQGDSAMYLCASSLPAGYGYTFGSGTRLTVV.

This clone was picked up many times. The rearrangement joins TRBV9 to TRBJ2-5; 9 bases align to TRBD1. After removal of 3 bases from V and 1 base from J, the junction contained 4 bases not matched to a gene. CDR3 length: 15 amino acids. Germline V CDR1 and CDR2: SGDLS, YYNGEE. In nucleotides, the CDR3 is TGTGCCAGCAGCGGAGGACAGGGGACCCAAGAGACCCAGTACTTC. Protein: CASSGGQGTQETQYF. Full variable domain (remainder filled in from reference TRBV9 and TRBJ2-5): DSGVTQTPKHLITATGQRVTLRCSPRSGDLSVYWYQQSLDQGLQFLIQYYNGEERAKGNILERFSAQQFPDLHSELNLSSLELGDSALYFCASSGGQGTQETQYFGPGTRLLVL.

The chain has TRBV2 and TRBJ2-1; 8 bases line up with TRBD2. Germline loops: CDR1 SNHLY, CDR2 FYNNEI. With V trimmed by 7 bases and J by 4 bases, 12 bases remained unmatched. This CDR3 contains 16 residues. The CDR3 DNA reads TGTGCCAGCACCCCCCTTGACGGGGGGGGATACAATGAGCAGTTCTTC. Its translation is CASTPLDGGGYNEQFF.

This clone is a singleton in its sample. The chain couples TRBV6-5 to TRBJ2-1, with a weak D call TRBD1 (6 bases). The CDR3 loop spans 15 amino acids. The V end was cut by 6 bases, the J end by 1 base, with 13 bases between. Per germline, CDR1 MNHEY and CDR2 SVGAGI. CDR3 in DNA: TGTGCCAGCAGCAATACAGGGATTTCCTACAATGAGCAGTTCTTC. It codes for CASSNTGISYNEQFF.

V usage is TRBV6-1 and J usage is TRBJ1-3; 8 bases fit TRBD1. Germline V gives CDR1 MNHNS, CDR2 SASEGT. Trimming cost V 3 bases and J 4 bases; bases outside gene matches: 11. CDR3 size: 17 residues. CDR3 region: CASSDRTGPTGGNTIYF. The DNA for the CDR3 is TGTGCCAGCAGTGATCGGACAGGGCCCACGGGGGGAAACACCATATATTTT.

The chain uses TRBV18 and TRBJ2-7; possibly TRBD2 for D (7 bases). Per the germline V gene, CDR1 is KGHSH and CDR2 is LQKENI. V gave up 1 base and J gave up 7 bases, with 17 bases separating them. The CDR3 runs to 15 residues. CDR3 DNA sequence: TGTGCCAGCTCACCACGGGGGGGGAGGGGGGGGGAGCAGTACTTC. Translation: CASSPRGGRGGEQYF.

The chain employs TRBV2 and TRBJ2-3; 11 nucleotides agree with TRBD2. The V segment lost 4 bases and the J segment 2 bases; nucleotides outside the gene matches: 5. This CDR3 has 16 residues. Germline V gene data show CDR1 as SNHLY and CDR2 as FYNNEI. DNA of the CDR3: TGTGCCAGCAGTGGCCTACTAGCGGGGGACACAGATACGCAGTATTTT. Its translation: CASSGLLAGDTDTQYF.

DNA of the CDR3: TGCGCCAGCAGCCAAGATGAACTCCGGCGGGAGTGGGATACGCAGTATTTT. Protein: CASSQDELRREWDTQYF. V is TRBV4-1 and J is TRBJ2-3; TRBD2 aligns across 7 bases. V trimming: 0 bases; J trimming: 6 bases; junction bases outside the gene matches: 12. The CDR3 extends over 17 amino acids. CDR1 and CDR2 (germline): MGHRA, YSYEKL.

The V call is TRBV2, the J call TRBJ1-5; tentative D call: TRBD1 (6 bases). The CDR3 consists of 15 residues. Germline V CDR1 and CDR2: SNHLY, FYNNEI. With 4 bases removed from V and 0 bases from J, the gap between germline ends came to 10 bases. The CDR3 here is CASSGQAYSNQPQHF. The CDR3 nucleotides read TGTGCCAGCAGTGGACAGGCATATAGCAATCAGCCCCAGCATTTT.

The chain links TRBV2 to TRBJ1-2; perhaps TRBD1 as D (5 bases). The CDR3 has 12 amino acids. V was pared by 8 bases and J by 3 bases, with 10 bases between. Germline V lookup: CDR1 SNHLY, CDR2 FYNNEI. This CDR3 reads CASGRGDYGYTF. Written as DNA, the CDR3 is TGTGCCAGCGGTCGGGGGGACTATGGCTACACCTTC. The full variable domain, its missing parts supplied by reference TRBV2 and TRBJ1-2, is EPEVTQTPSHQVTQMGQEVILRCVPISNHLYFYWYRQILGQKVEFLVSFYNNEISEKSEIFDDQFSVERPDGSNFTLKIRSTKLEDSAMYFCASGRGDYGYTFGSGTRLTVV.

The V gene is TRBV9, the J gene TRBJ2-1; TRBD2 aligns across 8 bases. Germline trimming cut 6 bases from V and 14 bases from J; bases unmatched to any gene: 10. The CDR3 is made up of 12 amino acids. The germline CDR1 and CDR2 sequences are SGDLS and YYNGEE. The CDR3 here is CASTSSGGEKFF. In nucleotides, the CDR3 is TGTGCCAGCACCTCCTCGGGAGGGGAAAAGTTCTTC.

This clone was found once. The chain uses TRBV28 and TRBJ1-1, with TRBD1 matching 7 bases. CDR3 length: 14 amino acids. Germline loops: CDR1 MDHEN, CDR2 SYDVKM. V trimming: 5 bases; J trimming: 1 base; junction bases outside the gene matches: 4. CDR3 amino acids: CASSPGQKNTEAFF. The CDR3 DNA sequence: TGTGCCAGCAGTCCGGGACAGAAGAACACTGAAGCTTTCTTT.

V is TRBV24-1 and J is TRBJ1-2; the match to TRBD1 covers 7 bases. Germline V CDR1 and CDR2: KGHDR, SFDVKD. The V gene end was trimmed by 8 bases and the J gene end by 5 bases; junction bases not matched to a gene: 7. The CDR3 extends over 13 amino acids. The CDR3 is CATIGQASYGYTF. Written as DNA, the CDR3 is TGTGCCACCATAGGACAGGCCTCTTATGGCTACACCTTC.

This chain connects TRBV5-1 to TRBJ2-5; maybe TRBD2 (6 bases). V was pared by 2 bases and J by 1 base, with 15 bases between. The germline V gene encodes CDR1 SGHRS and CDR2 YFSETQ. This CDR3 is built from 16 residues. In DNA, the CDR3 is TGCGCCAGCAGCTTCCACGGACTATCGGTCCAAGAGACCCAGTACTTC. Protein: CASSFHGLSVQETQYF. Supplemented by reference TRBV5-1 and TRBJ2-5, the full variable domain reads KAGVTQTPRYLIKTRGQQVTLSCSPISGHRSVSWYQQTPGQGLQFLFEYFSETQRNKGNFPGRFSGRQFSNSRSEMNVSTLELGDSALYLCASSFHGLSVQETQYFGPGTRLLVL.

V gene TRBV29-1 combines with J gene TRBJ2-2, with D perhaps matching TRBD2 (6 bases). CDR1 and CDR2 (germline): SQVTM, ANQGSEA. The CDR3 loop spans 12 amino acids. V was clipped by 7 bases and J by 1 base, with 7 bases between them. The CDR3 loop is CSGGENTGELFF. The CDR3 DNA reads as TGCAGCGGCGGGGAGAACACCGGGGAGCTGTTTTTT.

This clone was found a few times. The chain carries TRBV6-1 and TRBJ1-6, with TRBD1 identical over 7 bases. The V gene's germline CDR1 is MNHNS and CDR2 SASEGT. The CDR3 has 15 residues. Germline trimming cut 2 bases from V and 6 bases from J; bases unmatched to any gene: 4. In DNA form, the CDR3 reads TGTGCCAGCAGTGAACAACAGGGGCGTAATTCACCCCTCCACTTT. Its translation is CASSEQQGRNSPLHF.

The chain is built from TRBV9 and TRBJ2-7; 8 bases map to TRBD2. Germline CDR1 reads SGDLS; CDR2 reads YYNGEE. Trimming at V came to 4 bases and at J to 5 bases, leaving 8 bases not matched to a gene. This CDR3 contains 14 residues. CDR3 in DNA: TGTGCCAGCAGCAATAGCGGGAACTGGGACGAGCAGTACTTC. Translating it yields CASSNSGNWDEQYF.

This clone was found once. V gene TRBV28 combines with J gene TRBJ1-5; no clear D gene. Trimming pared 3 bases from V and 1 base from J, leaving 13 bases between. The CDR3 spans 16 residues. Germline CDR1 reads MDHEN; CDR2 reads SYDVKM. CDR3 bases: TGTGCCAGCAGTTTTACCTTAGTTAGCAGCAATCAGCCCCAGCATTTT. This translates into CASSFTLVSSNQPQHF.

This rearrangement joins TRBV5-4 to TRBJ1-1; the match to TRBD1 covers 8 bases. The CDR3 extends over 16 amino acids. Germline lookup yields CDR1 SGHNT and CDR2 YYREEE (reference sequence). Trimming removed 5 bases from V and 4 bases from J; junction bases left unmatched: 13. In nucleotides, the CDR3 is TGTGCCAGCAGTTCGACAGGGGTTAGGGGGAGCACTGAAGCTTTCTTT. As protein: CASSSTGVRGSTEAFF.

This rearrangement joins TRBV3-1 (or the pseudogene TRBV3-2) to TRBJ2-3; D is perhaps TRBD2 (5 bases). The V end lost 3 bases, the J end lost 4 bases, and 11 bases lay between the germline ends. This CDR3 has 14 residues. Germline loops: CDR1 LGHDT, CDR2 YNNKEL (reference sequence). The CDR3 region is CASSQNQLADTQYF. The CDR3 coding sequence is TGTGCCAGCAGCCAGAATCAACTAGCAGATACGCAGTATTTT.

This chain links TRBV11-2 with TRBJ2-7; TRBD1 is a possible D gene (5 bases). Germline V gene sequence: CDR1 SGHAT, CDR2 FQNNGV. CDR3 length equals 15 residues. The V end lost 7 bases, the J end lost 3 bases, and 19 bases lay between the germline ends. The CDR3 DNA follows: TGTGCCAGCACCCCGTCTCCCGGACACCTCTACGAGCAGTACTTC. Translation: CASTPSPGHLYEQYF.

Turning to this clone: Other DNA sequences in the sample encode the same CDR3. The rearrangement links TRBV28 to TRBJ2-3, with a possible D match to TRBD2 (5 bases). Germline V gene lookup returns CDR1 MDHEN and CDR2 SYDVKM. This CDR3 is built from 14 residues. V was clipped by 4 bases and J by 1 base, with 9 bases between them. CDR3 region: CASSSSGRTDTQYF. The CDR3, as DNA: TGTGCCAGCAGTTCCAGCGGCCGCACAGATACGCAGTATTTT.

The J gene is TRBJ1-2, the V gene TRBV30; 7 nucleotides match TRBD1. CDR1 is GTSNPN and CDR2 is SVGIG in the germline V gene (reference sequence). The CDR3 extends over 12 amino acids. Losses at the gene ends were 3 bases for V and 10 bases for J; bases not matched to a gene: 8. The CDR3 region has the DNA TGTGCCTGGAGCCGGGACAGTCGTTTCTACACCTTC. Residues: CAWSRDSRFYTF.

The DNA for the CDR3 is TGTGCCAGCAGTTTATTTGGGGGGAAGGTCCCCTTTCTAAGCACAGATACGCAGTATTTT. The encoded protein is CASSLFGGKVPFLSTDTQYF. The V call is TRBV28, the J call TRBJ2-3, with a possible D match to TRBD2 (6 bases). Germline values: CDR1 MDHEN, CDR2 SYDVKM. There are 20 residues in the CDR3. Trimming pared 1 base from V and 0 bases from J, leaving 23 bases between. Supplemented by reference TRBV28 and TRBJ2-3, the full variable domain reads DVKVTQSSRYLVKRTGEKVFLECVQDMDHENMFWYRQDPGLGLRLIYFSYDVKMKEKGDIPEGYSVSREKKERFSLILESASTNQTSMYLCASSLFGGKVPFLSTDTQYFGPGTRLTVL.

This clone was observed a handful of times. The chain has TRBV19 and TRBJ1-2; D unresolved. The germline V gene encodes CDR1 LNHDA and CDR2 SQIVND (reference sequence). With 4 bases removed from V and 5 bases from J, the gap between germline ends came to 23 bases. This CDR3 comprises 17 residues. The CDR3 DNA follows: TGTGCCAGTAGTACCGACATTGAATTGGCAACTGGGTATGGCTACACCTTC. Amino acid sequence: CASSTDIELATGYGYTF. Based on the CDR3 plus reference TRBV19 and TRBJ1-2, the full variable domain is DGGITQSPKYLFRKEGQNVTLSCEQNLNHDAMYWYRQDPGQGLRLIYYSQIVNDFQKGDIAEGYSVSREKKESFPLTVTSAQKNPTAFYLCASSTDIELATGYGYTFGSGTRLTVV.